This T cell receptor beta chain was documented in a study of cytomegalovirus exposure and HLA in healthy donors. Overall study findings and caveats: Clusters of TCRs from the first cohort tended to co-occur in the 100 to 150 validation repertoires (as a later analysis found). While the bulk of TCR sequences proved rare, some public TCRs turned up in many donors.

The germline gives CDR1 ENHRY, CDR2 SYGVKD. The V and J ends lost 5 bases and 5 bases respectively, with 12 bases between them. CDR3 length: 13 amino acids. Repertoires were generated with immunoSEQ multiplex PCR, while TCRdb's copy carries only in-frame clones and drops some. The table lists about 64,000 clones, 80% to 90% of them singletons. A word on this clone: What it recognizes is unknown.

Material: PBMCs. The source is a young woman in good health and CMV-seronegative. The V and J genes are TRBV10-3 and TRBJ2-5; D is perhaps TRBD2 (6 bases). The DNA of the CDR3 is TGTGCCATCAGTCTAACGGCGGGGGAGACCCAGTACTTC. Its translation: CAISLTAGETQYF.